Listed here are 20 T cell receptor beta chains from one sample, sequenced in a study of cytomegalovirus exposure and HLA in healthy donors. PCR employed 60 Vbeta and 13 Jbeta primers. Generated by immunoSEQ multiplex PCR, the TCRdb table keeps only in-frame clones and is missing some. This table holds more than 85,000 clones, around three quarters found once. Sequencing input: PBMCs. These receptor sequences come from a male donor in good health and CMV-seropositive.

This chain connects TRBV2 to TRBJ1-5; perhaps TRBD1 as D (5 bases). Germline V gene lookup returns CDR1 SNHLY and CDR2 FYNNEI. The CDR3 sequence is 14 residues long. Trimming removed 6 bases at V and 2 bases at J, with 11 bases between. CDR3 protein: CASRFQQGNQPQHF. DNA of the CDR3: TGTGCCAGCAGGTTCCAACAGGGCAATCAGCCCCAGCATTTT.

The rearrangement links TRBV30 to TRBJ1-2; 9 positions agree with TRBD1. The length of the CDR3 is 17 residues. Looked up from germline, CDR1 is GTSNPN and CDR2 is SVGIG (reference sequence). V shed 2 bases and J 4 bases; nucleotides not matched to a gene: 14. CDR3 amino acids: CAWSISRTDRGPYGYTF. CDR3 nucleotide sequence: TGTGCCTGGAGTATTTCCCGGACGGACAGGGGACCCTATGGCTACACCTTC.

V and J are TRBV5-1 and TRBJ2-5, with TRBD1 as a possible D gene (6 bases). V lost 1 base and J 1 base, leaving 14 bases between the germline ends. This CDR3 region has 16 residues. Germline V lookup: CDR1 SGHRS, CDR2 YFSETQ. CDR3 coding DNA: TGCGCCAGCAGCTTGAATCCGACCAGGGGCCAAGAGACCCAGTACTTC. It is translated as CASSLNPTRGQETQYF.

The chain combines TRBV30 with TRBJ2-1; possible D gene TRBD2, 7 bases. The CDR3 covers 14 residues. V gave up 4 bases and J gave up 6 bases, with 16 bases separating them. Germline CDR1 reads GTSNPN; CDR2 reads SVGIG (reference sequence). The CDR3 loop is CAWNGGGLRNEQFF. CDR3 nucleotide sequence: TGTGCCTGGAATGGCGGGGGCTTACGCAATGAGCAGTTCTTC.

The rearrangement uses TRBV4-3 and TRBJ2-1; D is undetermined. V lost 1 base, J lost 4 bases, and 5 bases lay in between. This CDR3 spans 13 amino acids. Germline CDR1 is LGHNA and CDR2 is YSLEER. The CDR3 loop is CASSQGSYNEQFF. The CDR3 DNA follows: TGCGCCAGCAGCCAAGGCAGTTACAATGAGCAGTTCTTC.

The chain carries TRBV2 and TRBJ1-5, with 7 bases matching TRBD1. Germline V lookup: CDR1 SNHLY, CDR2 FYNNEI. The CDR3 covers 18 residues. V dropped 6 bases and J dropped 0; count of bases not matched to a gene: 14. The CDR3: CASRHDRASSYSNQPQHF. CDR3 in DNA: TGTGCCAGCAGGCACGACAGGGCCTCGTCTTATAGCAATCAGCCCCAGCATTTT.

The rearrangement uses TRBV7-6 and TRBJ1-4; tentative D call: TRBD1 (6 bases). Per germline, CDR1 SGHVS and CDR2 FNYEAQ. The CDR3 loop spans 14 amino acids. Trimming pared 5 bases from V and 5 bases from J, leaving 12 bases between. The DNA of the CDR3 is TGTGCCAGCAGCCCTAGGACAGCGAATGAAAAACTGTTTTTT. Translating it yields CASSPRTANEKLFF.

The chain couples TRBV6-1 to TRBJ2-7; 8 nucleotides match TRBD1. The CDR3 is 17 residues long. Germline loops: CDR1 MNHNS, CDR2 SASEGT. The ends lost 3 bases at V and 2 bases at J; junction bases unmatched: 12. The CDR3 sequence is CASSDPLPRTGPYEQYF. The CDR3 bases are TGTGCCAGCAGTGATCCCCTACCTCGGACAGGGCCCTACGAGCAGTACTTC.

The chain carries TRBV9 and TRBJ1-5, with D perhaps matching TRBD1 (5 bases). V was trimmed by 0 bases and J by 0 bases, leaving 13 bases between them. The germline V gene encodes CDR1 SGDLS and CDR2 YYNGEE. This CDR3 comprises 17 residues. As DNA, the CDR3 is TGTGCCAGCAGCGTAGAAGGGGTCAAATATAGCAATCAGCCCCAGCATTTT. It encodes CASSVEGVKYSNQPQHF.

The J gene is TRBJ1-1, the V gene TRBV9; TRBD1 agrees at 9 bases. Trimming took 3 bases from V and 4 from J; bases not matched to a gene: 7. The CDR3 extends over 15 amino acids. CDR1 is SGDLS, CDR2 YYNGEE, per germline. The CDR3 reads CASSALDRGSTEAFF. The CDR3 nucleotides read TGTGCCAGCAGCGCCTTAGACAGGGGGAGCACTGAAGCTTTCTTT.

V is TRBV6-5 and J is TRBJ1-1, with 9 bases fitting TRBD1. Germline assignment: CDR1 MNHEY and CDR2 SVGAGI. Trimming took 6 bases from V and 4 from J; bases not matched to a gene: 3. The CDR3 covers 13 residues. As DNA, the CDR3 is TGTGCCAGCAGGACAGGGGGTAGCACTGAAGCTTTCTTT. Translating gives CASRTGGSTEAFF.

In its sample, this clone was seen once. Other DNA sequences in the sample encode the same CDR3. The V gene is TRBV7-2, the J gene TRBJ2-3, with 7 bases lining up with TRBD2. V shed 1 base, J shed 4 bases, and the junction held 2 bases outside the gene matches. This CDR3 is built from 14 residues. Germline V gene sequence: CDR1 SGHTA, CDR2 FQGNSA. The CDR3 region has the DNA TGTGCCAGCAGCTTAGGACTAGCTGCAGATACGCAGTATTTT. This gives the protein CASSLGLAADTQYF.

The V gene is TRBV7-9, the J gene TRBJ1-3; D call uncertain. Looked up from germline, CDR1 is SEHNR and CDR2 is FQNEAQ (reference sequence). This CDR3 region has 14 residues. Trimming cost V 4 bases and J 3 bases, with 10 bases left between them. CDR3 sequence reads: CASSSEGFGNTIYF. The CDR3 DNA is TGTGCCAGCAGCTCGGAGGGATTTGGAAACACCATATATTTT.

V and J are TRBV18 and TRBJ2-3; 12 nucleotides align to TRBD2. Germline-derived CDR1 and CDR2 are KGHSH and LQKENI. The CDR3 covers 17 residues. Trimming cost V 4 bases and J 1 base; bases outside gene matches: 6. CDR3 region: CASSLLAGGRGTDTQYF. The CDR3 DNA sequence: TGTGCCAGCTCACTCCTAGCGGGGGGGCGCGGCACAGATACGCAGTATTTT.

The V gene is TRBV5-6, the J gene TRBJ1-6; D is ambiguous. V lost 3 bases and J lost 5, with 9 bases in between. Germline-derived CDR1 and CDR2 are SGHDT and YYEEEE. This CDR3 is 14 amino acids long. The CDR3 DNA reads TGTGCCAGCAGCTCCCGTCAGAATAATTCACCCCTCCACTTT. Translation gives CASSSRQNNSPLHF. The whole variable domain, filled in from reference TRBV5-6 and TRBJ1-6, reads DAGVTQSPTHLIKTRGQQVTLRCSPKSGHDTVSWYQQALGQGPQFIFQYYEEEERQRGNFPDRFSGHQFPNYSSELNVNALLLGDSALYLCASSSRQNNSPLHFGNGTRLTVT.

The V call is TRBV30, the J call TRBJ2-2; TRBD1 is a possible D gene (5 bases). With 0 bases removed from V and 3 bases from J, the gap between germline ends came to 20 bases. In germline, CDR1 is GTSNPN, CDR2 SVGIG (reference sequence). The CDR3 spans 18 residues. As DNA, the CDR3 is TGTGCCTGGAGTGTATGGCGTCAGGGCCTGAAGTACACCGGGGAGCTGTTTTTT. Amino acids: CAWSVWRQGLKYTGELFF.

This rearrangement joins TRBV6-6 to TRBJ1-6, with D possibly being TRBD1 (6 bases). This CDR3 has 16 amino acids. CDR1 and CDR2 (germline): MNHNY, SVGAGI (reference sequence). V shed 5 bases and J shed 4 bases, with 15 bases lying between them. CDR3 nucleotide sequence: TGTGCCAGCAGTCCCCCTAGGACAGAATATAATTCACCCCTCCACTTT. The encoded protein is CASSPPRTEYNSPLHF.

The chain couples TRBV7-2 to TRBJ2-1; D unresolved. CDR3 length: 12 residues. V dropped 5 bases and J dropped 6 bases, with 8 bases sitting between them. The V gene's germline CDR1 is SGHTA and CDR2 FQGNSA. CDR3 DNA sequence: TGTGCCAGCAGCCCCCAGCGCAATGAGCAGTTCTTC. It yields the protein CASSPQRNEQFF. Together with reference TRBV7-2 and TRBJ2-1, the CDR3 gives the full variable domain: GAGVSQSPSNKVTEKGKDVELRCDPISGHTALYWYRQSLGQGLEFLIYFQGNSAPDKSGLPSDRFSAERTGGSVSTLTIQRTQQEDSAVYLCASSPQRNEQFFGPGTRLTVL.

The sample holds a few counts of this clone. This rearrangement joins TRBV18 to TRBJ2-7; D perhaps matches TRBD1 (5 bases). This CDR3 spans 12 amino acids. Trimming removed 6 bases at V and 5 bases at J, with 11 bases between. CDR1 and CDR2 (germline): KGHSH, LQKENI. The CDR3 sequence: CASSAQGHEQYF. Written as DNA, the CDR3 is TGTGCCAGCTCGGCTCAGGGTCACGAGCAGTACTTC.

The rearrangement uses TRBV4-1 and TRBJ1-1; no firm D call. Germline-derived CDR1 and CDR2 are MGHRA and YSYEKL. The CDR3 length is 14 residues. V was shortened by 0 bases and J by 8 bases, with 13 bases between the two germline ends. The CDR3, as DNA: TGCGCCAGCAGCCAAGATGGCCCCATTTTAGAAGCTTTCTTT. Its translation is CASSQDGPILEAFF.